The clone carrying this T cell receptor beta chain was picked up many times. Its matching antigen is unknown. Unique molecular identifier tags were affixed to discrete cDNA molecules. TCRdb recomputed calls from the 5' RACE reads with MiXCR, one row per CDR3 protein. The table lists 60,000 or so distinct CDR3 sequences, 10% of them singletons. CDR3 length: 13 amino acids. Germline V gene sequence: CDR1 SEHNR, CDR2 FQNEAQ (reference sequence). Trimming cost V 5 bases and J 4 bases, with 11 bases left between them. The data stem from a study of early T cells in non-severe SARS-CoV-2 infection. Notes on the study in general: VDJdb matching, biased toward anti-spike CD8 responses, missed private and CD4 specificities.

Sequenced material: whole blood. The chain is built from TRBV7-9 and TRBJ1-2; no definite D call. The TCR sequence derives from an adult who was a healthcare worker with PCR-confirmed SARS-CoV-2 infection or an uninfected control (not recorded which). The CDR3 loop is CASSLDSGYGYTF. The DNA for the CDR3 is TGTGCCAGCAGCCTTGATAGCGGCTATGGCTACACCTTC.